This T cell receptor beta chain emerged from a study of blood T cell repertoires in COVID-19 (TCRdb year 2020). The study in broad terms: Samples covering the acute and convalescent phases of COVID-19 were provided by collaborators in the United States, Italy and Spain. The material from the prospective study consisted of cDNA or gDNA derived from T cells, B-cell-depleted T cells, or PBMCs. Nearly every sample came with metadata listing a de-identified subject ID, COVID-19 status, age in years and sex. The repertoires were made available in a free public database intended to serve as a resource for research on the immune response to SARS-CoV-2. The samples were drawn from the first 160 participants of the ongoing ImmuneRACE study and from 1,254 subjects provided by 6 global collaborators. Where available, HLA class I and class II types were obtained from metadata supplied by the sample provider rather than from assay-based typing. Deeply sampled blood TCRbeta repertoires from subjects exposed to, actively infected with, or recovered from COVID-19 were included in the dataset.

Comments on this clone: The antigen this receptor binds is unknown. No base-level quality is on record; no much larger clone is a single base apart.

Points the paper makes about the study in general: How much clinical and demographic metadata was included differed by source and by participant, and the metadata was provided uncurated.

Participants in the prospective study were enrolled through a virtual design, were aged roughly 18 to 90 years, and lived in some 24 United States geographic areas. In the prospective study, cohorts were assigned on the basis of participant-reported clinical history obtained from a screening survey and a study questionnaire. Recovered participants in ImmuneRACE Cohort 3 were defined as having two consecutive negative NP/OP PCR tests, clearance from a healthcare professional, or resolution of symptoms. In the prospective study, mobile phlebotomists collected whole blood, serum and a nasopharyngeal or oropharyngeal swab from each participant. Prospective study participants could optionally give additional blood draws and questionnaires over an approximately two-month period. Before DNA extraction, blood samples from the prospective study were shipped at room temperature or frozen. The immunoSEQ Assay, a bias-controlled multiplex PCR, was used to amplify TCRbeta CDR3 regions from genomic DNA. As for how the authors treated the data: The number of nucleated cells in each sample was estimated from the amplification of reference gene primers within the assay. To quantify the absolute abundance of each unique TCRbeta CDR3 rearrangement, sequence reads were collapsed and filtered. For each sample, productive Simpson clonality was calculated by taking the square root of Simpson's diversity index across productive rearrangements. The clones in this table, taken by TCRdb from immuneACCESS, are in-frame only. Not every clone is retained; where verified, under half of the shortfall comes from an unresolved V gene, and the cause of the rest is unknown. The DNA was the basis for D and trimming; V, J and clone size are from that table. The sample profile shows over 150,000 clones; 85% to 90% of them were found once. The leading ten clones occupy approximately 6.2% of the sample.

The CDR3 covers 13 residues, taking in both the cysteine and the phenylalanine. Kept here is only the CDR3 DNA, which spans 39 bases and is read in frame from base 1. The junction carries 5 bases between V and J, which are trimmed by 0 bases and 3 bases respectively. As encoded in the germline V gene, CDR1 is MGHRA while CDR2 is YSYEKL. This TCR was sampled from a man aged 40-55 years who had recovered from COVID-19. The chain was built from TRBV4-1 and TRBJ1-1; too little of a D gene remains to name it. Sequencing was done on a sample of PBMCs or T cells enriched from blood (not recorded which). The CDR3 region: CASSQDADTEAFF. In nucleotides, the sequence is TGCGCCAGCAGCCAAGACGCGGACACTGAAGCTTTCTTT.